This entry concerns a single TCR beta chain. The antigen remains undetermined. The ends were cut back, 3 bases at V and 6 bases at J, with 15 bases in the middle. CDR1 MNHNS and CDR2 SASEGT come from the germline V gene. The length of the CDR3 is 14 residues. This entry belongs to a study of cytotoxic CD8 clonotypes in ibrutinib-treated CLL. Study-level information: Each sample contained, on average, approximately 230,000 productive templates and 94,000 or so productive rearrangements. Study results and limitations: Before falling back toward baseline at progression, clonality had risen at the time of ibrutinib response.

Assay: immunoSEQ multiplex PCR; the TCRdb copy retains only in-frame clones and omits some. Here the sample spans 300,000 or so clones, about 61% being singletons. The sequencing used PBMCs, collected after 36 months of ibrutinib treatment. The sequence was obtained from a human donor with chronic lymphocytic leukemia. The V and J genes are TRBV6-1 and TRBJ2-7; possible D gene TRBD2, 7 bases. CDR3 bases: TGTGCCAGCAGTGATGGGGGGGCGCTTCTCGAGCAGTACTTC. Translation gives CASSDGGALLEQYF.